This is a list of T cell receptor beta chains from one sample in a study of T cells after posttransplantation cyclophosphamide. TCRdb's table, derived via immunoSEQ multiplex PCR, lists solely in-frame clones and lacks some. The sample counts some 23,000 clones, none seen once; the ten largest own 4% to 5.5%. Sequencing was performed on PBMCs. The receptors stem from a woman between 45 and 60 years old in good health, CMV-negative, and a related stem cell transplant donor. CDR3s include the opening cysteine and the closing phenylalanine or tryptophan. The D gene is left open where the match is weak. Size tells how often a clone was seen, or its class if it is expanded.

abundance	v_gene	d_gene	j_gene	CDR3aa	CDR3nt
many	TRBV6-1	.	TRBJ2-1	CASSGTDQGSQFF	TGTGCCAGCAGTGGAACGGATCAGGGTAGCCAGTTCTTC
many	TRBV9	.	TRBJ1-2	CASSVGGEGYTF	TGTGCCAGCAGCGTTGGGGGGGAGGGCTACACCTTC
many	TRBV7-9	TRBD1	TRBJ1-3	CASSYLDRGGGNTIYF	TGTGCCAGCAGCTATTTGGACAGGGGTGGTGGAAACACCATATATTTT
many	TRBV10-3	.	TRBJ2-2	CAISDARTSNTGELFF	TGTGCCATCAGTGATGCACGGACTTCGAACACCGGGGAGCTGTTTTTT
many	TRBV9	.	TRBJ1-1	CASSVDRRNTEAFF	TGTGCCAGCAGCGTAGATCGGAGGAACACTGAAGCTTTCTTT
many	TRBV10-3	.	TRBJ2-1	CAIRGSSGDNEQFF	TGTGCCATCAGAGGTAGCTCGGGAGACAATGAGCAGTTCTTC
many	TRBV6-1	.	TRBJ1-2	CASSVGRGGTSAGYTF	TGTGCCAGCAGTGTGGGCCGCGGGGGGACTTCGGCTGGCTACACCTTC
many	TRBV19	TRBD1	TRBJ2-5	CASSRMGTGLKTQYF	TGTGCCAGTAGTAGGATGGGGACAGGGTTAAAGACCCAGTACTTC
few	TRBV12-1	.	TRBJ2-5	CASSPGGGSETQYF	TGTGCCAGCAGCCCCGGGGGGGGCAGTGAGACCCAGTACTTC
many	TRBV30	TRBD1	TRBJ2-3	CAWSAHPRQGRTDTQYF	TGTGCCTGGAGTGCGCACCCTCGACAGGGGCGCACAGATACGCAGTATTTT
many	TRBV19	.	TRBJ1-2	CASTTTVLYGYTF	TGTGCCAGTACTACGACAGTGCTCTATGGCTACACCTTC
many	TRBV2	.	TRBJ2-4	CASVTKNIQYF	TGTGCCAGCGTGACTAAAAACATTCAGTACTTC
many	TRBV5-5	.	TRBJ2-3	CASSLAQGSRDTQYF	TGTGCCAGCAGCTTGGCCCAGGGTTCGAGGGATACGCAGTATTTT
many	TRBV28	TRBD1	TRBJ1-2	CASSLMDRIYGYTF	TGTGCCAGCAGCCTTATGGACAGGATCTATGGCTACACCTTC
many	TRBV5-1	TRBD2	TRBJ2-7	CASRILLAGGSNEQYF	TGCGCCAGCAGGATCCTACTAGCGGGAGGATCTAACGAGCAGTACTTC
many	TRBV14	.	TRBJ2-3	CASSQYLDTDTQYF	TGTGCCAGCAGCCAATACCTAGACACAGATACGCAGTATTTT
many	TRBV7-9	.	TRBJ2-7	CASSPHRVVLSEQYF	TGTGCCAGCAGCCCCCACAGGGTGGTTTTGAGTGAGCAGTACTTC
many	TRBV25-1	TRBD2	TRBJ2-7	CASSRASGSSEQYF	TGTGCCAGCAGTAGGGCTAGCGGGAGTTCCGAGCAGTACTTC
many	TRBV5-1	.	TRBJ2-7	CASSPSGSYEQYF	TGCGCCAGCAGTCCCAGCGGGTCCTACGAGCAGTACTTC
many	TRBV28	TRBD1	TRBJ1-6	CASSKGQGDLSPLHF	TGTGCCAGCAGTAAGGGACAGGGGGATTTATCACCCCTCCACTTT
many	TRBV18	TRBD2	TRBJ2-7	CASSPLAGGLESTYEQYF	TGTGCCAGCTCACCCCTAGCGGGGGGCCTGGAATCTACTTACGAGCAGTACTTC
many	TRBV6-5	.	TRBJ2-7	CASSYSGDEQYF	TGTGCCAGCAGTTACTCCGGGGACGAGCAGTACTTC
many	TRBV27	.	TRBJ1-1	CASSSGTSEAFF	TGTGCCAGCAGCTCGGGCACTAGCGAAGCTTTCTTT
many	TRBV7-2	.	TRBJ1-5	CASSSRVSQPQHF	TGTGCCAGCAGCTCCAGGGTGTCCCAGCCCCAGCATTTT
many	TRBV5-4	TRBD2	TRBJ2-2	CASSLNPTSGLTGELFF	TGTGCCAGCAGCCTAAATCCGACTAGCGGACTCACCGGGGAGCTGTTTTTT
many	TRBV6-5	.	TRBJ2-2	CASSYRSGTNTGELFF	TGTGCCAGCAGTTACAGGAGCGGCACGAACACCGGGGAGCTGTTTTTT
many	TRBV30	.	TRBJ2-4	CAWSVGRDSYF	TGTGCCTGGAGTGTAGGGCGGGACAGTTACTTC
many	TRBV7-9	TRBD2	TRBJ2-1	CASSRTSGRLEQFF	TGTGCCAGCAGCCGGACTAGCGGGAGGCTTGAGCAGTTCTTC
many	TRBV13	TRBD1	TRBJ1-2	CASSLDRGNGYTF	TGTGCCAGCAGCTTAGACAGGGGTAATGGCTACACCTTC
many	TRBV7-2	.	TRBJ2-2	CASSTTNTQSGELFF	TGTGCCAGCAGCACCACCAACACACAGAGCGGGGAGCTGTTTTTT
many	TRBV6-5	TRBD1	TRBJ2-4	CASSPGTGGHIQYF	TGTGCCAGCAGCCCCGGGACAGGGGGGCACATTCAGTACTTC
many	TRBV5-8	.	TRBJ1-5	CASSLGINQPQHF	TGTGCCAGCAGCTTGGGTATCAATCAGCCCCAGCATTTT
many	TRBV28	.	TRBJ1-1	CASSPSKNTEAFF	TGTGCCAGCAGTCCATCAAAGAACACTGAAGCTTTCTTT